The TCR beta chain described here comes from a study of graft-versus-host responses after intestinal transplantation. Study context: Each recipient received a multivisceral, liver-intestinal, or isolated intestinal graft. Anti-thymocyte globulin induction, then tacrolimus and steroids for approximately 3 years, went to all recipients.

Trimming removed 6 bases from V and 7 bases from J; junction bases left unmatched: 4. There are 14 residues in the CDR3. The V gene's germline CDR1 is MNHEY and CDR2 SVGAGI. Repertoires were generated with immunoSEQ multiplex PCR, while TCRdb's copy carries only in-frame clones and drops some. The sample shows around 96,000 clones, approximately 90% of them seen only once. About this clone itself: Its antigen is not known.

Overall study findings and caveats: Some patients had graft-donor T cell macrochimerism, and their allografts showed high graft-versus-host to host-versus-graft clonal ratios. The authors found GvH clones in recipient marrow, some appearing first in ileum or blood.

Sequences were derived from unstimulated CD4+ T cells sorted from spleen or lymph node cells, sampled before intestinal transplant. J is TRBJ1-6 and V is TRBV6-5, with 9 bases aligning to TRBD1. This sequence originates from a human donor who received an intestinal transplant. The CDR3 DNA reads as TGTGCCAGCAGAAACAGGGGGCACAATTCACCCCTCCACTTT. Its protein product is CASRNRGHNSPLHF.